This TCR beta chain was found in a study of blood T cell repertoires in COVID-19. Across the whole study: The United States, Italy and Spain provided the acute and convalescent COVID-19 samples. PBMCs, B-cell-depleted T cells, or T cells provided the cDNA or gDNA that made up the material.

Original handling: By means of reference gene primer amplification, nucleated cell counts were estimated. Assay: immunoSEQ multiplex PCR; the TCRdb copy retains only in-frame clones and omits some. Clone size and V and J calls were adopted from that table, with D and trimming inferred from the DNA. The sample lists more than 80,000 clones; about four fifths were seen once. Germline-derived CDR1 and CDR2 are KGHSH and LQKENI. Germline trimming cut 0 bases from V and 3 bases from J; bases unmatched to any gene: 2. The CDR3 consists of 16 residues. The TCR sequence derives from a woman in her seventies with acute or convalescent COVID-19. The sequenced material came from peripheral blood. The V call is TRBV18, the J call TRBJ1-3; 10 nucleotides line up with TRBD1. The chain's CDR3 is CASSPPGTGVGNTIYF. CDR3 nucleotide sequence: TGTGCCAGCTCACCACCCGGGACAGGGGTTGGAAACACCATATATTTT.